This entry concerns a single T cell receptor (beta chain). This sample is drawn from a study of OX40 agonist ivuxolimab in advanced cancers. Turning to the study itself: Patients with hepatocellular carcinoma, melanoma, renal cell or head and neck cancer made up the dose-escalation patients.

The repertoire was sequenced with immunoSEQ multiplex PCR; TCRdb's copy has only in-frame clones and lacks some. The table shows about 20,000 clones, with approximately 78% occurring only once. Collection of blood occurred at baseline, at cycle 4 day 1, and at cycle 7 day 1. Germline loops: CDR1 SGHVS, CDR2 FNYEAQ. The CDR3 covers 13 residues. Deletions cut 2 bases from V and 3 bases from J, with 7 bases between. The specimen comprised CD4+ or CD8+ T cells sorted from blood, sampled in a trial of the OX40 agonist ivuxolimab. The chain is built from TRBV7-6 and TRBJ1-1, with D tentatively TRBD1 (5 bases). The origin of this receptor is an adult with an advanced solid tumor such as melanoma, head and neck, liver or kidney cancer. The CDR3 is CASSLRGDTEAFF. The CDR3 nucleotides read TGTGCCAGCAGCTTACGAGGGGACACTGAAGCTTTCTTT.